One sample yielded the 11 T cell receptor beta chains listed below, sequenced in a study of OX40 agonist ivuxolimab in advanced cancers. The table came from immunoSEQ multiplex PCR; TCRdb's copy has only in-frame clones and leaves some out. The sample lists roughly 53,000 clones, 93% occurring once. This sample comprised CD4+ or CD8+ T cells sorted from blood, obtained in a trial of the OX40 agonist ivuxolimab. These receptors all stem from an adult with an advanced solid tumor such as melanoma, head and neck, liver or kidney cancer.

CDR3 sequence (DNA): TGCGCCAGCAGCCAAGGAGCGGGCCCGGGCTACGAGCAGTACTTC. It translates to CASSQGAGPGYEQYF. This chain links TRBV4-3 with TRBJ2-7, with D possibly matching TRBD2 (6 bases). V shed 1 base and J shed 3 bases, with 13 bases lying between them. Germline V gives CDR1 LGHNA, CDR2 YSLEER. The CDR3 consists of 15 residues.

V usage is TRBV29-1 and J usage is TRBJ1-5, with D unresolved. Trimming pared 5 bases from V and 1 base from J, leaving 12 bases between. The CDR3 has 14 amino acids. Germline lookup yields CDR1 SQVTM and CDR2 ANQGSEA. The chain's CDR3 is CSVWFEGSNQPQHF. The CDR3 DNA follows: TGCAGCGTTTGGTTTGAGGGCAGCAATCAGCCCCAGCATTTT.

The DNA for the CDR3 is TGTGCCAGCAGTTTCATGGACAGGGTCTACGAGCAGTACTTC. It is translated as CASSFMDRVYEQYF. The chain joins TRBV27 to TRBJ2-7; 8 bases are shared with TRBD1. Germline V gives CDR1 MNHEY, CDR2 SMNVEV (reference sequence). Trimming at V came to 3 bases and at J to 3 bases, leaving 4 bases not matched to a gene. The CDR3 consists of 14 residues.

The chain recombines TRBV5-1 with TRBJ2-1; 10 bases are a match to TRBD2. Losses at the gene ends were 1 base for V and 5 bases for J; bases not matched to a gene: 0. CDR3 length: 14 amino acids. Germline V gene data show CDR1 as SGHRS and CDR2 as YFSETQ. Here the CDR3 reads CASSLTSGDNEQFF. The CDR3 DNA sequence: TGCGCCAGCAGCTTGACTAGCGGGGACAATGAGCAGTTCTTC.

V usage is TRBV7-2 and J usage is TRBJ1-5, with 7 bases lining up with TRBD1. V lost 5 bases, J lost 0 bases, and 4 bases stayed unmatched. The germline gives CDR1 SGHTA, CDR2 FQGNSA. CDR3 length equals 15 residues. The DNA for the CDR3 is TGTGCCAGCAGCCGTGACAGGGCTAGCAATCAGCCCCAGCATTTT. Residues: CASSRDRASNQPQHF.

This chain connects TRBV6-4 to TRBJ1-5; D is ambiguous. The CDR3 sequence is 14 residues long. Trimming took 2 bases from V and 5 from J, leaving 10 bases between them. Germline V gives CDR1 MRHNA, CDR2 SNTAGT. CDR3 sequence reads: CASSDRDTDQPQHF. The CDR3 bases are TGTGCCAGCAGTGACAGAGATACAGATCAGCCCCAGCATTTT.

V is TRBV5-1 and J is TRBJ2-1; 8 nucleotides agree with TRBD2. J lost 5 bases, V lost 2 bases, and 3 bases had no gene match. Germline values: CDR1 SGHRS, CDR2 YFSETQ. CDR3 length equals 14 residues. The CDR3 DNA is TGCGCCAGCAGCTTCAGCGGGGGAAACAATGAGCAGTTCTTC. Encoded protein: CASSFSGGNNEQFF.

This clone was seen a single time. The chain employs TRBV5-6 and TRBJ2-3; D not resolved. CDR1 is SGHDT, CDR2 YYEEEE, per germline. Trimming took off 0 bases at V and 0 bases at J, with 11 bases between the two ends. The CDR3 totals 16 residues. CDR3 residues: CASSLATEGSTDTQYF. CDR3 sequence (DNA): TGTGCCAGCAGCTTGGCGACTGAAGGAAGCACAGATACGCAGTATTTT.

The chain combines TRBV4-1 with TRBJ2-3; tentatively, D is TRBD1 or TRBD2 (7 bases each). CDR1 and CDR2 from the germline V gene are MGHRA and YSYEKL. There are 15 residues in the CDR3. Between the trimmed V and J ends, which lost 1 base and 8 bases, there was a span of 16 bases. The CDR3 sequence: CASSQVGQGEGTQYF. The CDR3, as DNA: TGCGCCAGCAGCCAAGTCGGCCAGGGGGAGGGTACGCAGTATTTT.

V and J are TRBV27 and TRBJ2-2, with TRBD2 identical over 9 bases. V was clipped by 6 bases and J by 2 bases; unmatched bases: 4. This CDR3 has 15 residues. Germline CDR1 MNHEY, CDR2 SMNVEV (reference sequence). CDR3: CASSLSGSNTGELFF. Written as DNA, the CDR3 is TGTGCCAGCAGCCTTAGCGGGAGCAACACCGGGGAGCTGTTTTTT.

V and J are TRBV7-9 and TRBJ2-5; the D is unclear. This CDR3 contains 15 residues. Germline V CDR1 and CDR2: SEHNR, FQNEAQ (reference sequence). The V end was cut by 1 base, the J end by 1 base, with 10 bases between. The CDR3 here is CASSLVDTGQETQYF. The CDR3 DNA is TGTGCCAGCAGCTTAGTTGACACGGGCCAAGAGACCCAGTACTTC.